The sample holds one count of the clone carrying this T cell receptor (beta chain). The sample is drawn from a study of cytotoxic CD8 clonotypes in ibrutinib-treated CLL. The J segment lost 4 bases and the V segment lost 8 bases, leaving 14 bases of the junction unmatched. The CDR3 spans 17 residues. Germline lookup yields CDR1 LGHNA and CDR2 YNFKEQ. Clones were sequenced by immunoSEQ multiplex PCR, and TCRdb holds only the in-frame ones, with some missing. Of approximately 200,000 clones listed, around 70% are singletons. The V gene is TRBV4-2, the J gene TRBJ2-2; 9 bases fit TRBD2. The starting material was PBMCs, obtained after 24 months of ibrutinib treatment. The receptor comes from a human donor with chronic lymphocytic leukemia. The CDR3 loop reads CASGGWSSGSLTGELFF. DNA for the CDR3: TGTGCCAGCGGGGGTTGGAGTAGCGGGAGCCTCACCGGGGAGCTGTTTTTT.